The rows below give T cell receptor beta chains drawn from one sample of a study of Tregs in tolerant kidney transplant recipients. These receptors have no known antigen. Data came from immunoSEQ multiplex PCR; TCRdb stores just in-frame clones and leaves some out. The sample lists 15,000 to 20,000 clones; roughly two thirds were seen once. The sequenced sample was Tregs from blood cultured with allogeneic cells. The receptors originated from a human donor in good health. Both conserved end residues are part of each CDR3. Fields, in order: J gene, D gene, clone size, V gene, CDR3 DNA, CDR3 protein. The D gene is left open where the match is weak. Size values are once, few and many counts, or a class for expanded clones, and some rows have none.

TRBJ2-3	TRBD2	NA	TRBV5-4	TGTGCCAGCAGACGGACTAGCGGGGACACAGATACGCAGTATTTT	CASRRTSGDTDTQYF
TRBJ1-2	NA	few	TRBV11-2	TGTGCCAGCAGCCCCCAGGGGCCCTATGGCTACACCTTC	CASSPQGPYGYTF
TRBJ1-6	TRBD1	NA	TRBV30	TGTGCCTGGACCTTCCTTACAGGGGATAATTCACCCCTCCACTTT	CAWTFLTGDNSPLHF
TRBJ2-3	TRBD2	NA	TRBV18	TGTGCCAGCTCACCGGGACTAGCGGAGGGTACGCAGTATTTT	CASSPGLAEGTQYF
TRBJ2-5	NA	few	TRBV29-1	TGCAGCGTTGAAGTCGGAGGGGCGGAGACCCAGTACTTC	CSVEVGGAETQYF
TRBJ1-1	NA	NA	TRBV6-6	TGTGCCAGCTCTTTGTGGGGATTTGACACTGAAGCTTTCTTT	CASSLWGFDTEAFF
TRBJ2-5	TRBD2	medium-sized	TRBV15	TGTGCCACCAGCCCGCGACTAGCGGGGGGGCTGGAGACCCAGTACTTC	CATSPRLAGGLETQYF
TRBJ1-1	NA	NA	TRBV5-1	TGCGCCAGCAGCTTGGTACAGGAGAACACTGAAGCTTTCTTT	CASSLVQENTEAFF
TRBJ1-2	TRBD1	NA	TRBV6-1	TGTGCCAGCAGTGTTCGACAGGGTTCCTATGGCTACACCTTC	CASSVRQGSYGYTF
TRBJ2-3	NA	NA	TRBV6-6	TGTGCCAGCAGTCAGCTTCGCTACGCGTTTTATACGCAGTATTTT	CASSQLRYAFYTQYF
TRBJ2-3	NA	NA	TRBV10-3	TGTGCCATCAGTGAGGATCCATCAGATACGCAGTATTTT	CAISEDPSDTQYF
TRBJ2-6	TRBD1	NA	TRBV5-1	TGCGCCAGCAGCTTATCGACAGGGTCTGGGGCCAACGTCCTGACTTTC	CASSLSTGSGANVLTF
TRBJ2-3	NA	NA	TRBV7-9	TGTGCCAGCAGCTTCGCACCTACAGATACGCAGTATTTT	CASSFAPTDTQYF
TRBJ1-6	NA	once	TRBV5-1	TGCGCCAGCAGCTTGGCGACGCCCGTGGGTTCACCCCTCCACTTT	CASSLATPVGSPLHF
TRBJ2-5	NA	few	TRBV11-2	TGTGCCAGCAGCCCTCGGCAGGGGGGAGCAGAGACCCAGTACTTC	CASSPRQGGAETQYF
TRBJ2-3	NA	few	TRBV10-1	TGCGCCAGCAGTGAGTATGGATCTACGCAGTATTTT	CASSEYGSTQYF
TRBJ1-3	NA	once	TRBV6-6	TGTGCCAGCAGTTTCCCCCTTGGCCTCTCTGGAAACACCATATATTTT	CASSFPLGLSGNTIYF
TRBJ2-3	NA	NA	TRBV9	TGTGCCAGCAGCGTACAGGGTCTCCGCACAGATACGCAGTATTTT	CASSVQGLRTDTQYF
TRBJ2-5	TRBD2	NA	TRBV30	TGTGCCTGGAGTGGTAGCGGGGGGGCCCGGTACTTC	CAWSGSGGARYF
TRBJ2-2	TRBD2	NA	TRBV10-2	TGCGCCAGCAGGGGACTAGGGGTATACGGCACCGGGGAGCTGTTTTTT	CASRGLGVYGTGELFF
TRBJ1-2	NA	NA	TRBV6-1	TGTGCCAGCACTGAACGGAAAAGTGGCTACACCTTC	CASTERKSGYTF
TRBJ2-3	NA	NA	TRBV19	TGTGCCAGTAGTATATGGGGGGGGCTCACAGATACGCAGTATTTT	CASSIWGGLTDTQYF
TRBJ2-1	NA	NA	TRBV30	TGTGCCTGGAATCCAGACTACTACAATGAGCAGTTCTTC	CAWNPDYYNEQFF
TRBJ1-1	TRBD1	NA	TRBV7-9	TGTGCCAGCAGCCCCGGGACAGGCCGGACGAGAGCTTTCTTT	CASSPGTGRTRAFF
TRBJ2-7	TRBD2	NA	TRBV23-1	TGCGCCACCTCGCGGGGGGGCCGGTCCTACGAGCAGTACTTC	CATSRGGRSYEQYF
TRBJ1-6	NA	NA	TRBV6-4	TGTGCCAGCAGGCCCCGCGGGGGCGCGGAGAATTCACCCCTCCACTTT	CASRPRGGAENSPLHF
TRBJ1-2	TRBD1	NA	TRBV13	TGTGCCAGTAGACAGGGAGCGTTGGGCTACACCTTC	CASRQGALGYTF
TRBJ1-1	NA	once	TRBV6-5	TGTGCCAGCAGTTACTCGGGGTTGGTGAACACTGAAGCTTTCTTT	CASSYSGLVNTEAFF
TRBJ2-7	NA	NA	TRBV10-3	TGTGCCATCAGTGGAACGTTCTCCTACGAGCAGTACTTC	CAISGTFSYEQYF
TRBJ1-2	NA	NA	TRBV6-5	TGTGCCAGCAGTTACTCGCGTGGTTGGGGCAGTGGCTACACCTTC	CASSYSRGWGSGYTF
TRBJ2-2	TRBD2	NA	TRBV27	TGTGCCAGCAGTCGGACTAGCGGGATCGGCGGGGAGCTGTTTTTT	CASSRTSGIGGELFF